This TCR beta chain was recovered during a study of T cell repertoires in cytomegalovirus infection. V lost 0 bases and J lost 3, with 8 bases in between. The CDR3 runs to 15 residues. The germline V gene has CDR1 LGHNA and CDR2 YSLEER. In TCRdb, the reads were re-called with MiXCR into one record per CDR3 protein. The table includes some 450,000 distinct CDR3 sequences, 25% to 40% detected once. V and J are TRBV4-3 and TRBJ1-4; D unclear. The sample comprised PBMCs. The origin of this receptor is a human donor in good health (CMV status not recorded). Some clones in this sample may be carry-over from other donors' samples. Here the CDR3 DNA reads TGCGCCAGCAGCCAAGATAGCTCGTCTAATGAAAAACTGTTTTTT. Encoded protein: CASSQDSSSNEKLFF.